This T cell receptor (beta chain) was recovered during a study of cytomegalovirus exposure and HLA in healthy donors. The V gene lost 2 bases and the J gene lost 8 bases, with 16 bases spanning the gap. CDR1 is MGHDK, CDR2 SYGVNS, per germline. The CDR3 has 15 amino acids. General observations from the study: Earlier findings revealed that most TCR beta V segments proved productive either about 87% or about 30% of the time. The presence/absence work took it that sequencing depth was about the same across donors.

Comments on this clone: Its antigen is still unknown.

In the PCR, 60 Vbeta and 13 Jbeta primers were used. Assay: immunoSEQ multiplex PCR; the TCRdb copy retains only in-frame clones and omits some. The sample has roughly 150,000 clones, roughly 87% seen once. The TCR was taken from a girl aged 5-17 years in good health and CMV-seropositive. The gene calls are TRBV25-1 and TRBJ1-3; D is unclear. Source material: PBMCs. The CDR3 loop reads CASSEEASSEYTIYF. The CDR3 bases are TGTGCCAGCAGTGAAGAAGCCTCCTCCGAATACACCATATATTTT.